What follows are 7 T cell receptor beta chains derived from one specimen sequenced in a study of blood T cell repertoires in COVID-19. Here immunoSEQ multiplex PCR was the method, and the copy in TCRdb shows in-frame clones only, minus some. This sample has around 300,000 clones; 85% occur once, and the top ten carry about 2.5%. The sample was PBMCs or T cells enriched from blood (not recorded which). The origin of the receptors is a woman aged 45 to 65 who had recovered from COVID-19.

The CDR3 sequence: CASSIDLVGTWQFF. CDR3 coding DNA: TGTGCCAGTAGTATAGATCTGGTCGGTACGTGGCAGTTCTTC. This sequence joins TRBV19 and TRBJ2-1; no definite D call. The germline gives CDR1 LNHDA, CDR2 SQIVND (reference sequence). V lost 0 bases to trimming and J lost 12 bases, with 15 bases between them. This CDR3 has 14 residues.

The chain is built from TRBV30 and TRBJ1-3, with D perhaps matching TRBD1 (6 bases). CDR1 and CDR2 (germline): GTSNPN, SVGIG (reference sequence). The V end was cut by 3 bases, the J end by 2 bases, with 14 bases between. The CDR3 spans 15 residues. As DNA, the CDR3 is TGTGCCTGGAGGAGACAGGTGGTGGCTGGAAACACCATATATTTT. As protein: CAWRRQVVAGNTIYF.

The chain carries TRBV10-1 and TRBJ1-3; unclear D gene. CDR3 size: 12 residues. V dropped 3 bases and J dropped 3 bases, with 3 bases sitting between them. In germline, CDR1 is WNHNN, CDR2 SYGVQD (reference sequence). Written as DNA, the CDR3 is TGCGCCAGCAGTGACGGTGGAAACACCATATATTTT. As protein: CASSDGGNTIYF.

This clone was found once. CDR3 region: CASNGFGLAKNIQYF. The DNA for the CDR3 is TGTGCCAGCAACGGATTCGGACTAGCCAAAAACATTCAGTACTTC. The gene calls are TRBV2 and TRBJ2-4; the D gene is possibly TRBD2 (5 bases). CDR3 length: 15 residues. The germline V gene encodes CDR1 SNHLY and CDR2 FYNNEI. Trimming cost V 7 bases and J 0 bases, with 13 bases left between them. Based on the CDR3 plus reference TRBV2 and TRBJ2-4, the full variable domain is EPEVTQTPSHQVTQMGQEVILRCVPISNHLYFYWYRQILGQKVEFLVSFYNNEISEKSEIFDDQFSVERPDGSNFTLKIRSTKLEDSAMYFCASNGFGLAKNIQYFGAGTRLSVL.

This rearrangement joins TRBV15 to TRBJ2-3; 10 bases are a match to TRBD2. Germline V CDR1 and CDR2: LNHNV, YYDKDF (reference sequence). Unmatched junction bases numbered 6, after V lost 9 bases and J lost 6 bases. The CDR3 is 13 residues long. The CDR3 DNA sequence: TGTGCCACAACACTAGCGGGGTTGGATACGCAGTATTTT. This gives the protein CATTLAGLDTQYF.

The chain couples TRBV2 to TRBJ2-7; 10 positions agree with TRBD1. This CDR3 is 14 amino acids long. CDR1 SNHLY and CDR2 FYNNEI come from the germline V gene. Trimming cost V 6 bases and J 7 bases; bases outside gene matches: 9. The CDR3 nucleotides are TGTGCCAGCAGCGGTGGACAGGGGGTTGGAGAGCAGTACTTC. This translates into CASSGGQGVGEQYF.

Here the CDR3 reads CASSPAGEIQPQHF. The CDR3 DNA follows: TGTGCCAGCAGTCCAGCGGGCGAGATTCAGCCCCAGCATTTT. V is TRBV6-5 and J is TRBJ1-5; D gene unclear. Trimming removed 5 bases from V and 6 bases from J, with 14 bases in between. This CDR3 has 14 residues. CDR1 is MNHEY and CDR2 is SVGAGI in the germline V gene.